This TCR beta chain was captured in a study of T-cell memory formation after mild COVID-19 (dated by TCRdb to about 2021). Regarding the study in general: Most TCR sequence clusters were specific to one of the two donors. Longitudinal TCRalpha and TCRbeta repertoire sequencing tracked T-cell clones expanding and contracting after mild COVID-19 in two donors. The cohort was made up of two young adult volunteers, one female and one male, who were previously healthy. Paper-wide results and their limitations: Clones contracting from day 15 to 85 had balanced CD4/CD8 phenotypes, while a second wave expanding from day 15 to 37 was biased towards CD4+. Some responding clones were detected in pre-infection memory, suggesting pre-existing cross-reactive memory T cells joined the SARS-CoV-2 response. Contracting CD4+ clones were located mainly in the CM and EM memory subsets, whereas CD8+ clones were found to be enriched in EMRA. Whether the second-wave clones peaking on day 37 were SARS-CoV-2 specific was not confirmed. Only a couple of mild cases were covered by the study, and larger cohorts that include severe cases with pre-infection samples were considered necessary.

A few counts support this clonotype. No antigen is known for it. No base-level quality is on record; no much larger clone is a single base apart. Reads for this sample came from an Illumina NovaSeq 6000. TCRalpha and TCRbeta cDNA libraries were built by 5'RACE with constant-segment primers, adding sample barcodes and unique molecular identifiers. Trizol reagent was used to extract RNA from every sample. Library amplification was performed in two PCR steps, and a second sample barcode and Illumina TruSeq adapters were introduced in the second step. Libraries were sequenced on an Illumina NovaSeq with 2 x 150 bp paired-end reads. The authors processed their data as follows. The reads were demultiplexed and collapsed into UMI-guided consensus sequences using migec v1.2.7. Using mixcr v2.1.11, the UMI consensuses were aligned to TRA and TRB V and J templates and assembled into clonotypes. A clonotype was counted as expanded or contracted only if both edgeR and NoisET called the change significant, with noise models trained on biological replicates. edgeR calls used a false discovery rate-adjusted p below 0.01 and a log2 fold-change threshold of 1. As an exploratory analysis of dynamics, max-normalized trajectories of the 1000 most abundant clonotypes were examined with PCA combined with hierarchical clustering. Separately sequenced CD4+ and CD8+ repertoires were used to assign a CD4 or CD8 phenotype to each responding clone. TCRdb reran the public reads through fastp at Q25 and MiXCR, keeping productive beta chains. Entries are consolidated by CDR3 protein sequence, retaining the most common genes and DNA. These V and J calls rely on TCRdb rather than the paper's analysis. A total of about 190,000 distinct CDR3 sequences appear in this sample, 18% of them only once. The leading ten clones occupy approximately 2.4% of the sample.

PBMCs were isolated by Ficoll-Paque density gradient centrifugation. Sequences MNHNS (CDR1) and SASEGT (CDR2) are obtained from the germline V gene. V and J are trimmed by 0 bases and 8 bases, and the gene matches miss 13 bases of the junction. There are 18 amino acids in the CDR3, from cysteine to phenylalanine inclusive. The kept DNA is CDR3 alone, 54 bases in frame from the first base. The chain is encoded by TRBV6-1 joined to TRBJ2-1; 10 middle bases align to TRBD2. Material: PBMCs or a T cell subset sorted from them (not recorded which). The source is an adult woman who had mild COVID-19 (a few samples of this study predate the infection). The sample titles of this study are shuffled in the database, so cell type and time point are left out; the donor was told from shared clones. In nucleotides, the sequence is TGTGCCAGCAGTGAAGCGAACCTAGCGGGAGTTTTAGGCGATGAGCAGTTCTTC. Its translation reads: CASSEANLAGVLGDEQFF.